Listed here are 26 T cell receptor beta chains from one sample, sequenced in a study of blood T cell repertoires in COVID-19. Some clones are missing from TCRdb's copy, which holds only in-frame ones; the method was immunoSEQ multiplex PCR. The data show 100,000 to 150,000 clones, approximately 74% seen once. The sample taken for sequencing was peripheral blood. Receptor source: a man older than 75 with COVID-19, enrolled during active disease.

This clone was recorded a few times. The V gene is TRBV7-9, the J gene TRBJ2-3, with TRBD2 identical over 10 bases. V dropped 3 bases and J dropped 0; count of bases not matched to a gene: 9. The CDR3 loop spans 18 amino acids. The germline V gene has CDR1 SEHNR and CDR2 FQNEAQ (reference sequence). The CDR3 region has the DNA TGTGCCAGCAGCTTTGGGCTAGCGGGAGAGGTCAGCACAGATACGCAGTATTTT. This sequence encodes CASSFGLAGEVSTDTQYF. The variable domain in full, with the rest retrieved from reference TRBV7-9 and TRBJ2-3, is DTGVSQNPRHKITKRGQNVTFRCDPISEHNRLYWYRQTLGQGPEFLTYFQNEAQLEKSRLLSDRFSAERPKGSFSTLEIQRTEQGDSAMYLCASSFGLAGEVSTDTQYFGPGTRLTVL.

CDR3 protein: CASDTGGRNQPQHF. As DNA, the CDR3 is TGTGCCAGCGACACCGGGGGGCGAAATCAGCCCCAGCATTTT. The chain carries TRBV19 and TRBJ1-5; TRBD1 might be the D (6 bases). The germline V and J ends were trimmed by 9 bases and 4 bases, with 16 bases remaining between them. This CDR3 is 14 amino acids long. In germline, CDR1 is LNHDA, CDR2 SQIVND (reference sequence).

This CDR3 is CASSLGGSTTDTQYF. The CDR3 region has the DNA TGCGCCAGCAGCTTGGGCGGGAGTACCACAGATACGCAGTATTTT. V and J are TRBV5-1 and TRBJ2-3; 7 bases are a match to TRBD2. The V gene end was trimmed by 0 bases and the J gene end by 2 bases; junction bases not matched to a gene: 3. This CDR3 spans 15 amino acids. From germline, CDR1 is SGHRS and CDR2 YFSETQ.

This chain joins TRBV28 and TRBJ2-4, with 8 bases lining up with TRBD2. CDR3 size: 14 residues. CDR1 and CDR2 from the germline V gene are MDHEN and SYDVKM. Trimming cost V 3 bases and J 6 bases; bases outside gene matches: 4. CDR3 nucleotides: TGTGCCAGCAGTTTCCAGACTAGCGTAAACATTCAGTACTTC. Translation: CASSFQTSVNIQYF.

This clone came up a few times. This chain joins TRBV7-2 and TRBJ2-7; TRBD2 matches 7 bases. The CDR3 has 15 residues. V trimming: 4 bases; J trimming: 0 bases; junction bases outside the gene matches: 6. From germline, CDR1 is SGHTA and CDR2 FQGNSA. The CDR3 region has the DNA TGTGCCAGCAGCTCCATAGCGGGTAGCTCCTACGAGCAGTACTTC. As protein: CASSSIAGSSYEQYF.

This chain links TRBV4-3 with TRBJ2-6; no clear D. The CDR3 has 17 residues. CDR1 and CDR2 from the germline V gene are LGHNA and YSLEER. V was trimmed by 0 bases and J by 0 bases, leaving 9 bases between them. The CDR3 DNA reads as TGCGCCAGCAGCCAAGATGTAGTGAACTCTGGGGCCAACGTCCTGACTTTC. This gives the protein CASSQDVVNSGANVLTF.

V gene TRBV2 combines with J gene TRBJ2-5; a weak D match, TRBD1 (6 bases). The ends were cut back, 5 bases at V and 2 bases at J, with 15 bases in the middle. Germline V CDR1 and CDR2: SNHLY, FYNNEI. The CDR3 spans 15 residues. The CDR3 reads CASSLQGFGQETQYF. CDR3 sequence (DNA): TGTGCCAGCAGTTTACAGGGATTCGGGCAAGAGACCCAGTACTTC.

This sequence joins TRBV5-1 and TRBJ2-5; 10 nucleotides align to TRBD2. Germline V gene data show CDR1 as SGHRS and CDR2 as YFSETQ. The V gene end was trimmed by 4 bases and the J gene end by 0 bases; junction bases not matched to a gene: 3. The CDR3 runs 15 residues. This CDR3 reads CASSRTSGYQETQYF. The CDR3 region has the DNA TGCGCCAGCAGCAGGACTAGCGGATACCAAGAGACCCAGTACTTC.

The V gene is TRBV7-2, the J gene TRBJ2-4; TRBD1 agrees at 9 bases. The V gene end was trimmed by 5 bases and the J gene end by 6 bases; junction bases not matched to a gene: 8. The CDR3 totals 15 residues. Germline V lookup: CDR1 SGHTA, CDR2 FQGNSA. CDR3 sequence: CASSARTGAGNIQYF. The DNA of the CDR3 is TGTGCCAGCAGCGCGCGGACAGGGGCAGGAAACATTCAGTACTTC.

The CDR3 is CASSPAKGQSGNTIYF. The CDR3 bases are TGTGCCAGCTCACCAGCCAAGGGACAATCCGGAAACACCATATATTTT. The chain joins TRBV18 to TRBJ1-3, with D possibly TRBD1 on 6 matching bases. CDR1 is KGHSH and CDR2 is LQKENI in the germline V gene. This CDR3 has 16 residues. The V end was cut by 2 bases, the J end by 4 bases, with 15 bases between.

V is TRBV11-2 and J is TRBJ2-1, with TRBD1 identical over 9 bases. This CDR3 is built from 15 residues. V lost 4 bases to trimming and J lost 5 bases; unmatched junction nucleotides: 6. Germline V lookup: CDR1 SGHAT, CDR2 FQNNGV. Here the CDR3 DNA reads TGTGCCAGCAGCTCAGGACAGGGGTCCCACAATGAGCAGTTCTTC. This codes for CASSSGQGSHNEQFF.

The chain combines TRBV19 with TRBJ2-1, with unresolved D. This CDR3 has 13 residues. Germline lookup yields CDR1 LNHDA and CDR2 SQIVND (reference sequence). Trimming shortened V by 3 bases and J by 6 bases, and 9 bases separated the two germline ends. Here the CDR3 DNA reads TGTGCCAGTAGTATCTACCCTGGCAATGAGCAGTTCTTC. It encodes CASSIYPGNEQFF.

The genes are TRBV28 and TRBJ2-1; 8 nucleotides match TRBD2. The CDR3 totals 14 residues. CDR1 is MDHEN, CDR2 SYDVKM, per germline. V lost 2 bases to trimming and J lost 7 bases; unmatched junction nucleotides: 4. The CDR3 nucleotides are TGTGCCAGCAGTTTAGCGGGAGGAGTGAATGAGCAGTTCTTC. This codes for CASSLAGGVNEQFF.

J is TRBJ2-6 and V is TRBV5-1; 9 nucleotides align to TRBD1. The J segment lost 5 bases and the V segment lost 5 bases, leaving 11 bases of the junction unmatched. The CDR3 contains 17 residues. Per the germline V gene, CDR1 is SGHRS and CDR2 is YFSETQ. The CDR3 coding sequence is TGCGCCAGCAGTACGTTAACAGGGGGCCGGTGGGCCAACGTCCTGACTTTC. Protein sequence: CASSTLTGGRWANVLTF.

This chain joins TRBV19 and TRBJ1-6; no clear D gene. The CDR3 length is 14 residues. CDR1 and CDR2 (germline): LNHDA, SQIVND (reference sequence). The V end was cut by 3 bases, the J end by 0 bases, with 3 bases between. The chain's CDR3 is CASSILSYNSPLHF. CDR3 bases: TGTGCCAGTAGTATTCTCTCCTATAATTCACCCCTCCACTTT.

The chain has TRBV6-2 or TRBV6-3 and TRBJ2-7, with 7 bases matching TRBD2. CDR1 MNHEY and CDR2 SVGEGT come from the germline V gene. The junction had 9 bases not matched to a gene; V was cut back by 6 bases and J by 7 bases. This CDR3 is 13 amino acids long. DNA for the CDR3: TGTGCCAGCAGCCCCGGGCTCGGGGGGGAGCAGTACTTC. Translated, it gives CASSPGLGGEQYF.

The rearrangement joins TRBV3-1 (or the pseudogene TRBV3-2) to TRBJ2-1, with TRBD2 identical over 7 bases. J lost 10 bases, V lost 4 bases, and 10 bases had no gene match. The CDR3 runs 14 residues. Germline V gene data show CDR1 as LGHDT and CDR2 as YNNKEL (reference sequence). This CDR3 is CASSPRVREGEQFF. CDR3 coding DNA: TGTGCCAGCAGCCCCCGGGTTAGGGAGGGAGAGCAGTTCTTC.

This clone was picked up a small number of times. This CDR3 is CASSIGLAESLLLSRDNEQFF. In nucleotides, the CDR3 is TGTGCCAGTAGTATAGGACTAGCGGAGTCCCTATTACTAAGTCGCGACAATGAGCAGTTCTTC. The rearrangement uses TRBV19 and TRBJ2-1; 9 nucleotides agree with TRBD2. Germline V gene lookup returns CDR1 LNHDA and CDR2 SQIVND (reference sequence). V lost 1 base and J lost 5; bases outside the gene matches: 21. The CDR3 contains 21 residues.

The chain recombines TRBV30 with TRBJ2-3; no definite D call. Germline CDR1 is GTSNPN and CDR2 is SVGIG (reference sequence). The germline V and J ends were trimmed by 0 bases and 12 bases, with 10 bases remaining between them. The CDR3 is 11 amino acids. The CDR3 DNA follows: TGTGCCTGGAGTGTAGTTGAGGTTCAGTATTTT. Amino acids: CAWSVVEVQYF.

The V call is TRBV19, the J call TRBJ2-5, with 7 bases matching TRBD1. V shed 5 bases and J 4 bases; nucleotides not matched to a gene: 7. The CDR3 runs to 14 residues. Germline V gene sequence: CDR1 LNHDA, CDR2 SQIVND (reference sequence). Here the CDR3 reads CASSRQGKRETQYF. In nucleotides, the CDR3 is TGTGCCAGTAGTCGACAGGGAAAGAGAGAGACCCAGTACTTC.

This CDR3 is CASNVGTGLYTF. The CDR3 DNA follows: TGTGCCAGCAATGTCGGGACAGGGCTCTACACCTTC. This sequence joins TRBV28 and TRBJ1-2; 9 bases fit TRBD1. Unmatched junction bases numbered 7, after V lost 7 bases and J lost 10 bases. Germline CDR1 and CDR2: MDHEN and SYDVKM. The CDR3 is 12 amino acids.

The chain has TRBV28 and TRBJ1-1; TRBD1 matches 8 bases. The CDR3 is made up of 15 amino acids. Germline CDR1 MDHEN, CDR2 SYDVKM. V shed 7 bases, J shed 4 bases, and the junction held 11 bases outside the gene matches. Here the CDR3 reads CASTARGQGATEAFF. The CDR3 DNA sequence: TGTGCCAGCACCGCCCGAGGCCAGGGGGCCACTGAAGCTTTCTTT.

V gene TRBV3-1 (or the pseudogene TRBV3-2) combines with J gene TRBJ2-5; 8 bases align to TRBD2. Germline V CDR1 and CDR2: LGHDT, YNNKEL (reference sequence). V lost 10 bases, J lost 2 bases, and 6 bases stayed unmatched. The CDR3 extends over 13 amino acids. CDR3 residues: CATSSGGQETQYF. The CDR3 region has the DNA TGTGCCACCTCCTCGGGGGGGCAAGAGACCCAGTACTTC.

The CDR3 loop is CASSPSGTGGLYGYTF. The CDR3 region has the DNA TGTGCCAGCTCACCGAGTGGGACAGGGGGCCTCTATGGCTACACCTTC. The gene calls are TRBV18 and TRBJ1-2, with 12 bases matching TRBD1. The ends lost 3 bases at V and 4 bases at J; junction bases unmatched: 6. Looked up from germline, CDR1 is KGHSH and CDR2 is LQKENI. CDR3 size: 16 residues.

J is TRBJ2-2 and V is TRBV7-3, with D possibly matching TRBD1 (5 bases). The germline V gene encodes CDR1 SGHTA and CDR2 FQGTGA. V dropped 3 bases and J dropped 1 base, with 27 bases sitting between them. The CDR3 covers 21 residues. The DNA for the CDR3 is TGTGCCAGCAGCTTTTACCCCCCGGCAGTCCCCAGGGCAGGGAACACCGGGGAGCTGTTTTTT. Protein product: CASSFYPPAVPRAGNTGELFF.

The chain combines TRBV4-3 with TRBJ1-2; a weak D match, TRBD1 (5 bases). Trimming left V 0 bases short and J 8 bases short, with 16 bases between. Germline assignment: CDR1 LGHNA and CDR2 YSLEER. The CDR3 sequence is 15 residues long. CDR3 protein: CASSQDKRAAGGYTF. CDR3 sequence (DNA): TGCGCCAGCAGCCAAGATAAACGGGCCGCAGGGGGCTACACCTTC.